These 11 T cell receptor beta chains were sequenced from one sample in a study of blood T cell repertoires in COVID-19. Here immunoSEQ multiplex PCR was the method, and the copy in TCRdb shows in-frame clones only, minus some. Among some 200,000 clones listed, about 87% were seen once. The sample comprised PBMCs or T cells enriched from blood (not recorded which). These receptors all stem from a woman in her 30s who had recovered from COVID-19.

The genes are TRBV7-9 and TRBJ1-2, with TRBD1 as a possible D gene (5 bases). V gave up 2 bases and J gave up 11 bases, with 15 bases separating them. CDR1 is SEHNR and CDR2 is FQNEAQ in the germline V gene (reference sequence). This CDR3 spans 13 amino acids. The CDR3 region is CASSLQGSLHYTF. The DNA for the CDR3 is TGTGCCAGCAGCTTACAGGGTTCTCTTCATTACACCTTC.

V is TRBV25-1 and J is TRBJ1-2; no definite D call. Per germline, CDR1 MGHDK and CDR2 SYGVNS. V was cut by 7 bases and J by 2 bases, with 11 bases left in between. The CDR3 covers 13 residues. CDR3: CASTRSDNYGYTF. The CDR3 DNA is TGTGCCAGCACGCGGTCCGACAACTATGGCTACACCTTC.

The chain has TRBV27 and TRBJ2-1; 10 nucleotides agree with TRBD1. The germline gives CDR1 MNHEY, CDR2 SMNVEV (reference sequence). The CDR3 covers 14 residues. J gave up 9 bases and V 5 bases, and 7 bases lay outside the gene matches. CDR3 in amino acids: CASSPGTGAPEQFF. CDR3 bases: TGTGCCAGCAGTCCAGGGACAGGGGCCCCTGAGCAGTTCTTC.

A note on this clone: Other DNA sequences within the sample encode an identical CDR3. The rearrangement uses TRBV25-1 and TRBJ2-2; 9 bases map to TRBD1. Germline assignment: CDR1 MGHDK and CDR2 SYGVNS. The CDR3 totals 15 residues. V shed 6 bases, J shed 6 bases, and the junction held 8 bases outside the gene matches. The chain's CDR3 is CASSPRDRDAGELFF. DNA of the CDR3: TGTGCCAGCAGCCCCCGGGACAGGGATGCCGGGGAGCTGTTTTTT.

The CDR3 sequence is CASSSPRGRKPTGELFF. In DNA form, the CDR3 reads TGTGCCAGCAGCTCTCCCCGCGGTAGGAAACCCACCGGGGAGCTGTTTTTT. The chain is built from TRBV7-2 and TRBJ2-2; D call uncertain. V gave up 4 bases and J gave up 4 bases, with 19 bases separating them. This CDR3 has 17 amino acids. The germline V gene has CDR1 SGHTA and CDR2 FQGNSA.

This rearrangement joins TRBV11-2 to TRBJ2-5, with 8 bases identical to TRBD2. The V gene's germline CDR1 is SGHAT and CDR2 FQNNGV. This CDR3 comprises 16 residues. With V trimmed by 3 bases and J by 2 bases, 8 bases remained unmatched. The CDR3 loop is CASSFPRLAPQETQYF. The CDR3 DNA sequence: TGTGCCAGCAGCTTCCCGAGACTAGCGCCTCAAGAGACCCAGTACTTC.

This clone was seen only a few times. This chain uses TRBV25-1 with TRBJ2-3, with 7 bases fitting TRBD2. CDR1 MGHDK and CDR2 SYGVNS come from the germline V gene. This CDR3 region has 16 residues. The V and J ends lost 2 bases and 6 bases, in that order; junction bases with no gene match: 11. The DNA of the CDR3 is TGTGCCAGCAGTGAACGAACTCGGGGGGACTATGATACGCAGTATTTT. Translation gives CASSERTRGDYDTQYF. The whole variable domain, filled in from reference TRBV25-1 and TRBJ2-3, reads EADIYQTPRYLVIGTGKKITLECSQTMGHDKMYWYQQDPGMELHLIHYSYGVNSTEKGDLSSESTVSRIRTEHFPLTLESARPSHTSQYLCASSERTRGDYDTQYFGPGTRLTVL.

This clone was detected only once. CDR3 region: CASSDRIYSNQPQHF. In DNA form, the CDR3 reads TGTGCCAGCAGCGACAGGATTTATAGCAATCAGCCCCAGCATTTT. J is TRBJ1-5 and V is TRBV7-2; maybe TRBD1 (6 bases). Trimming stripped 5 bases from V and 0 bases from J, with 11 bases between. CDR3 length equals 15 residues. Per germline, CDR1 SGHTA and CDR2 FQGNSA.

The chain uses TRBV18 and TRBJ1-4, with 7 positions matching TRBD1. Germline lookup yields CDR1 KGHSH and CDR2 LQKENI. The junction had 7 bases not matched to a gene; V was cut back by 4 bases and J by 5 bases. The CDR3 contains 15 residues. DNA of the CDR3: TGTGCCAGCTCACGGGTTGGGACAGTAAATGAAAAACTGTTTTTT. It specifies CASSRVGTVNEKLFF.

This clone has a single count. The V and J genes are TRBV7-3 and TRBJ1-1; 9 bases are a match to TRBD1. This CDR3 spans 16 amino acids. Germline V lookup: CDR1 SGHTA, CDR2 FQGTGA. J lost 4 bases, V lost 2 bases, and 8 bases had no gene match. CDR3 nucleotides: TGTGCCAGCAGCTTAGGGACAGGGCAGGGGCCCACTGAAGCTTTCTTT. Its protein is CASSLGTGQGPTEAFF.

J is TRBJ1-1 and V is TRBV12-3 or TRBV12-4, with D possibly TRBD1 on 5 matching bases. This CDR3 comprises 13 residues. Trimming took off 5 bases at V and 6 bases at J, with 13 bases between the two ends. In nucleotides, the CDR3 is TGTGCCAGCAGTCGCCGGGGGGGGGCTGAAGCTTTCTTT. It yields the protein CASSRRGGAEAFF.